The clone carrying this T cell receptor beta chain has at least ten counts. Its antigen is not known. These data come from a study of T cell repertoires in cytomegalovirus infection. Study at large: A matching HLA type, together with CMV infection, was signaled by public TCR beta signatures.

Study-wide results and limits: Cumulated frequencies of public TCR beta families served to identify carriers of CMV plus the relevant HLA. Clonotypes of TCR beta that were HLA-C-restricted and CMV-specific dominated the ex vivo response.

TCRdb called the reads again in MiXCR, with one record for every CDR3 protein. Of roughly 500,000 distinct CDR3 sequences listed, 15% to 20% are singletons. This clonotype originated in a human donor in good health (CMV status not recorded). Some clones in this sample may be carry-over from other donors' samples. Sequences were obtained from CD8+ T cells from PBMCs.

The CDR3 protein is CASSPTLGQGDYGYTF. CDR3 bases: TGTGCCAGCAGTCCCACCCTCGGACAGGGTGACTATGGCTACACCTTC. The J gene is TRBJ1-2, the V gene TRBV28; 8 bases agree with TRBD1. Looked up from germline, CDR1 is MDHEN and CDR2 is SYDVKM. This CDR3 contains 16 residues. Unmatched junction bases numbered 11, after V lost 5 bases and J lost 3 bases.